This TCR beta chain came from a study of blood T cell repertoires in COVID-19. V lost 0 bases and J lost 7, with 10 bases in between. The CDR3 spans 13 residues. CDR1 is SGHRS, CDR2 YFSETQ, per germline. Assay: immunoSEQ multiplex PCR; the TCRdb copy retains only in-frame clones and omits some. The sample holds roughly 160,000 clones, over 75% seen once. This clone was seen just once. The same CDR3 is also encoded by other DNA sequences in this sample. Sequencing was carried out using peripheral blood. This chain joins TRBV5-1 and TRBJ1-1; D is possibly TRBD1 (5 bases). The receptor was isolated from a man older than 75 with COVID-19, enrolled during active disease. CDR3 sequence: CASSLDLTGEAFF. The CDR3, as DNA: TGCGCCAGCAGCTTGGACCTAACAGGTGAAGCTTTCTTT.